These 2 T cell receptor beta chains originate from one sample sequenced in a study of blood T cell repertoires in COVID-19. Data came from immunoSEQ multiplex PCR; TCRdb stores just in-frame clones and leaves some out. Of around 200,000 clones listed, about 83% are singletons. Specimen: peripheral blood. These receptors were taken from a woman aged 18-29 years who had recovered from COVID-19.

The chain couples TRBV2 to TRBJ2-7, with TRBD2 identical over 13 bases. Germline CDR1 and CDR2: SNHLY and FYNNEI. The CDR3 runs 16 residues. With V trimmed by 6 bases and J by 2 bases, 7 bases remained unmatched. The CDR3 loop is CASSVTSGGVTYEQYF. The CDR3 coding sequence is TGTGCCAGCAGCGTAACTAGCGGGGGGGTGACCTACGAGCAGTACTTC.

The chain employs TRBV21-1 and TRBJ1-2; TRBD1 was called by the table and not checked on the DNA. TRBV21-1 is a pseudogene segment. CDR3 length: 15 residues. The CDR3: CASSESTGLGYGYTF. CDR3 DNA sequence: TGTGCCAGCAGCGAATCCACAGGGCTGGGCTATGGCTACACCTTC.